This T cell receptor (beta chain) was profiled in a study of cytomegalovirus exposure and HLA in healthy donors. Germline CDR1 reads SEHNR; CDR2 reads FQNEAQ (reference sequence). J lost 8 bases, V lost 7 bases, and 7 bases had no gene match. The CDR3 totals 13 residues. 60 Vbeta and 13 Jbeta primers were used in PCR. This table comes from immunoSEQ multiplex PCR, and its TCRdb copy is limited to in-frame clones, with some not included. The table has around 130,000 clones, about three quarters seen once. V and J are TRBV7-9 and TRBJ1-2, with 10 bases fitting TRBD1. The TCR originated in a human donor in good health. Sequencing used PBMCs. The CDR3 DNA sequence: TGTGCCAGCACCCGACAGGGGGCGTCAGGCTACACCTTC. Its translation: CASTRQGASGYTF.